This TCR beta chain comes out of a study of cytomegalovirus exposure and HLA in healthy donors. Overall study findings and caveats: Through in vitro validation, a few CMV-associated chains were shown to be specific for CMV antigens. Reports credit the classifier with highly specific, highly sensitive diagnosis of cytomegalovirus status.

Here immunoSEQ multiplex PCR was the method, and the copy in TCRdb shows in-frame clones only, minus some. The sample shows 160,000 or so clones, 70% to 90% of them seen only once. From the 120-subject validation cohort, which was separate from the approximately 670-subject first cohort, the donors were drawn. Remarks on this clone: As yet, its antigen is unknown.

Germline trimming cut 4 bases from V and 7 bases from J; bases unmatched to any gene: 6. The CDR3 consists of 14 residues. The germline gives CDR1 SGHNT, CDR2 YYREEE (reference sequence). The sample comprised PBMCs. This receptor was taken from a man aged 18 to 30 in good health and CMV-seronegative. V usage is TRBV5-4 and J usage is TRBJ1-5, with 9 bases lining up with TRBD1. The CDR3 spells CASSEGQGAQPQHF. In nucleotides, the CDR3 is TGTGCCAGCAGCGAGGGACAGGGAGCGCAGCCCCAGCATTTT.